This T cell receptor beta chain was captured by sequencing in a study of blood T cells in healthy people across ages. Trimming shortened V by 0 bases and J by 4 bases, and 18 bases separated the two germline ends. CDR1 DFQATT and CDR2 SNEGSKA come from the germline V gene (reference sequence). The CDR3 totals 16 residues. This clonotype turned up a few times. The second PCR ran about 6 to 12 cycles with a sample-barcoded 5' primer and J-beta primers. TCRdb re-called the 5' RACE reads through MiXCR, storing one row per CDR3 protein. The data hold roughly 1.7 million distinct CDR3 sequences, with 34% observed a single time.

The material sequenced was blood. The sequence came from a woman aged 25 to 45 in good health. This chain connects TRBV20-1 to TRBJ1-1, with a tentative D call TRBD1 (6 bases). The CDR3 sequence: CSARDRVTGFLTEAFF. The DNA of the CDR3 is TGCAGTGCTAGAGATAGGGTAACAGGGTTTCTCACTGAAGCTTTCTTT.